These T cell receptor beta chains were read from a single sample in a study of cytomegalovirus exposure and HLA in healthy donors. Produced via immunoSEQ multiplex PCR; TCRdb's table is partial and in-frame only. The sample includes around 100,000 clones, roughly 78% of them seen just once. The specimen was PBMCs. The receptors derive from a male donor in good health and CMV-seropositive. The CDR3 runs from the conserved cysteine through the conserved F or W. The D gene is left open where the match is weak. Rows may omit the clone size; those that give it use once, few, many or a size class.

abundance,d_gene,j_gene,v_gene,CDR3aa,CDR3nt
-,TRBD2,TRBJ2-7,TRBV11-2,CASSLEGLAGPEQYF,TGTGCCAGCAGCCTAGAAGGACTAGCGGGACCCGAGCAGTACTTC
-,-,TRBJ1-4,TRBV28,CASSFGGLATNEKLFF,TGTGCCAGCAGTTTCGGGGGTTTGGCAACTAATGAAAAACTGTTTTTT
-,TRBD2,TRBJ2-3,TRBV13,CASSFFERDRTDTQYF,TGTGCCAGCAGCTTTTTTGAGCGGGACCGCACAGATACGCAGTATTTT
-,TRBD1,TRBJ1-5,TRBV19,CASSRKGQGTNQPQHF,TGTGCCAGTAGTAGAAAGGGACAGGGCACCAATCAGCCCCAGCATTTT
few,-,TRBJ1-5,TRBV6-1,CASSDARSNQPQHF,TGTGCCAGCAGTGACGCCAGAAGCAATCAGCCCCAGCATTTT
once,-,TRBJ2-7,TRBV18,CASSAGSPFYEQYF,TGTGCCAGCTCCGCAGGAAGTCCTTTCTACGAGCAGTACTTC
-,TRBD1,TRBJ1-3,TRBV11-2,CASSTGGQGSGNTIYF,TGTGCCAGCAGCACCGGGGGACAGGGCTCTGGAAACACCATATATTTT
-,TRBD1,TRBJ1-2,TRBV9,CASSVIQGTGYTF,TGTGCCAGCAGCGTTATACAGGGGACTGGCTACACCTTC
-,-,TRBJ2-3,TRBV5-1,CASSPGQGGNTQYF,TGCGCCAGCAGCCCCGGACAGGGAGGGAATACGCAGTATTTT
few,TRBD1,TRBJ2-5,TRBV25-1,CASPQGAPLVSQETQYF,TGTGCCAGCCCACAGGGGGCTCCGCTAGTAAGTCAAGAGACCCAGTACTTC
-,-,TRBJ1-6,TRBV27,CASSRTGRSYNSPLHF,TGTGCCAGCAGTCGTACAGGGCGTTCCTATAATTCACCCCTCCACTTT
-,-,TRBJ2-3,TRBV7-6,CASSLESGLMADTQYF,TGTGCCAGCAGCTTAGAGAGCGGGTTGATGGCAGATACGCAGTATTTT
-,-,TRBJ2-1,TRBV12-5,CASGSPPGTLQFF,TGTGCTAGTGGTTCTCCCCCCGGGACTCTGCAGTTCTTC
-,TRBD1,TRBJ2-7,TRBV30,CALGQGPNEQYF,TGTGCCCTAGGACAGGGTCCGAACGAGCAGTACTTC
-,TRBD1,TRBJ2-1,TRBV5-1,CASSVRQGPEQFF,TGCGCCAGCAGCGTGCGACAGGGCCCTGAGCAGTTCTTC
-,TRBD2,TRBJ2-7,TRBV28,CASSSLAGGNSYEQYF,TGTGCCAGCAGTTCTTTAGCGGGGGGGAACTCCTACGAGCAGTACTTC
-,-,TRBJ2-5,TRBV10-1,CASSDGGIQETQYF,TGCGCCAGCAGTGATGGGGGGATCCAAGAGACCCAGTACTTC
-,TRBD2,TRBJ2-3,TRBV18,CASSPQASGIPDTQYF,TGTGCCAGCTCACCACAGGCTAGCGGGATACCAGATACGCAGTATTTT
-,-,TRBJ1-4,TRBV2,CASSEWRANEKLFF,TGTGCCAGCAGTGAATGGAGGGCTAATGAAAAACTGTTTTTT
-,TRBD2,TRBJ2-7,TRBV7-2,CASSLSGRAVYEQYF,TGTGCCAGCAGCCTGAGCGGGAGGGCCGTCTACGAGCAGTACTTC
-,TRBD1,TRBJ2-7,TRBV2,CASRGQVSSYEQYF,TGTGCCAGCAGAGGACAGGTGAGCTCCTACGAGCAGTACTTC
-,-,TRBJ2-7,TRBV14,CASSPRLATSYEQYF,TGTGCCAGCAGCCCGCGTCTAGCGACCTCCTACGAGCAGTACTTC
-,TRBD1,TRBJ2-3,TRBV9,CASSTRERTGRPDTQYF,TGTGCCAGCAGCACCCGCGAGCGGACAGGGAGACCAGATACGCAGTATTTT
once,TRBD1,TRBJ1-5,TRBV28,CASQEQGRRQPQHF,TGTGCCAGCCAGGAACAGGGGCGGCGACAGCCCCAGCATTTT
-,TRBD2,TRBJ2-7,TRBV7-6,CASSPGLAGVYEQYF,TGTGCCAGCAGCCCCGGGCTAGCGGGAGTCTACGAGCAGTACTTC
-,TRBD2,TRBJ2-7,TRBV6-1,CASTRIAGYEQYF,TGTGCCAGCACCCGGATAGCGGGCTACGAGCAGTACTTC
-,-,TRBJ1-4,TRBV15,CASGTVATNEKLFF,TGTGCGAGCGGGACTGTTGCAACTAATGAAAAACTGTTTTTT